This paragraph reports one TCR beta chain. This sample includes further DNA sequences coding for the same CDR3. The sample is drawn from a study of blood T cell repertoires in COVID-19. Produced via immunoSEQ multiplex PCR; TCRdb's table is partial and in-frame only. The table includes tens of thousands of clones, around nine tenths detected once. Germline values: CDR1 LNHDA, CDR2 SQIVND (reference sequence). Deletions cut 5 bases from V and 2 bases from J, with 10 bases between. This CDR3 contains 14 residues. The chain has TRBV19 and TRBJ1-5, with D possibly matching TRBD1 (5 bases). Sample: peripheral blood. This TCR was sampled from a man aged 45 to 65 with active or convalescent COVID-19. The CDR3 bases are TGTGCCAGTAGTGTGACGGGGGGCAATCAGCCCCAGCATTTT. Translation gives CASSVTGGNQPQHF.